This T cell receptor beta chain was captured in a study of cytotoxic CD8 clonotypes in ibrutinib-treated CLL. Study summary: Patients gave response samples after a median around eleven months of treatment, range 6 to 36. Findings and limits, study-wide: Timing of sampling differed between sustained-remission and progressing patients. Clonality grew at ibrutinib response; at progression, it decreased back toward baseline. The clonality rise at ibrutinib response reflected private clonotype expansion.

Assay used: immunoSEQ multiplex PCR; TCRdb lists only in-frame clones, some missing. The profile shows roughly 200,000 clones, roughly 79% of them singletons. This CDR3 region has 14 residues. With 0 bases removed from V and 5 bases from J, the gap between germline ends came to 10 bases. Germline assignment: CDR1 KGHSH and CDR2 LQKENI. As regards this clone: Its antigen is still unknown. Different DNA sequences within this sample yield the same CDR3.

The material sequenced was PBMCs, taken after 12 months of ibrutinib treatment. The chain is built from TRBV18 and TRBJ2-5, with D possibly matching TRBD1 (5 bases). The TCR sequence derives from a human donor with chronic lymphocytic leukemia. The CDR3 region is CASSPPSGMETQYF. The CDR3 DNA reads TGTGCCAGCTCACCACCGTCAGGGATGGAGACCCAGTACTTC.